The 21 T cell receptor beta chains below were found in one sample sequenced in a study of T cells after yellow fever vaccination. TCRdb itself ran the 5' RACE reads through MiXCR, one entry per CDR3 protein. The sample lists about 260,000 distinct CDR3 sequences; around 5.2% were seen once. Source: CD4+ T cells sorted from PBMCs, taken on the day of the yellow fever booster vaccination. Receptors originate from a man between 18 and 35 years old who received the YFV17D yellow fever vaccine.

The table lists this clonotype with many counts. J is TRBJ2-6 and V is TRBV5-1; D might be TRBD1 (5 bases). The ends were cut back, 7 bases at V and 3 bases at J, with 23 bases in the middle. The CDR3 loop spans 18 amino acids. CDR1 and CDR2 from the germline V gene are SGHRS and YFSETQ. CDR3 amino acids: CASRSRTTAQDGANVLTF. The CDR3, as DNA: TGCGCCAGCCGCAGTAGGACCACGGCACAGGATGGGGCCAACGTCCTGACTTTC.

The J gene is TRBJ2-4, the V gene TRBV4-2, with 10 positions matching TRBD1. The CDR3 covers 15 residues. CDR1 is LGHNA, CDR2 YNFKEQ, per germline. J gave up 6 bases and V 5 bases, and 7 bases lay outside the gene matches. DNA of the CDR3: TGTGCCAGCAGCTACTCGGGGGACAGGGGAAACATTCAGTACTTC. Encoded protein: CASSYSGDRGNIQYF.

This clonotype was seen a handful of times. The chain combines TRBV9 with TRBJ2-3, with 9 bases fitting TRBD2. V shed 0 bases, J shed 4 bases, and the junction held 12 bases outside the gene matches. CDR1 SGDLS and CDR2 YYNGEE come from the germline V gene. The CDR3 is 18 amino acids. In DNA form, the CDR3 reads TGTGCCAGCAGCGTAGCCGGTAGCGGGGGAAGGCCGGCAGATACGCAGTATTTT. Its protein is CASSVAGSGGRPADTQYF.

The chain employs TRBV7-2 and TRBJ2-5; D unclear. Trimming took off 0 bases at V and 4 bases at J, with 6 bases between the two ends. Per germline, CDR1 SGHTA and CDR2 FQGNSA. The length of the CDR3 is 13 residues. As DNA, the CDR3 is TGTGCCAGCAGCTTAGCCCTTGTAGAGACCCAGTACTTC. This encodes CASSLALVETQYF.

This chain connects TRBV5-1 to TRBJ1-6, with 8 nucleotides matching TRBD1. There are 16 residues in the CDR3. CDR1 SGHRS and CDR2 YFSETQ come from the germline V gene. Trimming took 4 bases from V and 2 from J; bases not matched to a gene: 5. DNA of the CDR3: TGCGCCAGCAGCACCCGACAGGGGCCCTATAATTCACCCCTCCACTTT. Protein product: CASSTRQGPYNSPLHF.

This clonotype was observed at least ten times. CDR3 loop: CSARDHLAGLGGELFF. In DNA, the CDR3 is TGCAGTGCTAGAGATCACTTGGCAGGGCTCGGCGGGGAGCTGTTTTTT. The chain links TRBV20-1 to TRBJ2-2; maybe TRBD1 (5 bases). The CDR3 is made up of 16 amino acids. CDR1 DFQATT and CDR2 SNEGSKA come from the germline V gene (reference sequence). Trimming cost V 0 bases and J 7 bases, with 18 bases left between them.

The chain links TRBV7-2 to TRBJ1-1, with 10 nucleotides matching TRBD1. The V segment lost 1 base and the J segment 3 bases; nucleotides outside the gene matches: 20. Germline CDR1 SGHTA, CDR2 FQGNSA. CDR3 length: 21 amino acids. The CDR3 nucleotides are TGTGCCAGCAGCTTAGGAATTTCGACAGGGGGCGGCGGTGCGCGGGACACTGAAGCTTTCTTT. Amino acids: CASSLGISTGGGGARDTEAFF. The variable domain in full, completed from reference TRBV7-2 and TRBJ1-1, reads GAGVSQSPSNKVTEKGKDVELRCDPISGHTALYWYRQSLGQGLEFLIYFQGNSAPDKSGLPSDRFSAERTGGSVSTLTIQRTQQEDSAVYLCASSLGISTGGGGARDTEAFFGQGTRLTVV.

This clonotype was observed at least ten times. The chain carries TRBV5-1 and TRBJ1-4, with TRBD1 matching over 9 bases. V shed 0 bases, J shed 6 bases, and the junction held 3 bases outside the gene matches. CDR1 and CDR2 from the germline V gene are SGHRS and YFSETQ. The CDR3 loop spans 15 amino acids. The CDR3 protein is CASSLVDRGDEKLFF. The DNA of the CDR3 is TGCGCCAGCAGCTTGGTGGACAGGGGAGATGAAAAACTGTTTTTT.

The chain couples TRBV10-3 to TRBJ2-1, with D perhaps TRBD2 (5 bases). CDR3 length equals 11 residues. V was cut by 4 bases and J by 12 bases, with 10 bases left in between. The germline CDR1 and CDR2 sequences are ENHRY and SYGVKD. The CDR3 is CAISVSSGQFF. CDR3 DNA sequence: TGTGCCATCAGTGTGTCGAGCGGGCAGTTCTTC.

This clonotype was seen a handful of times. V is TRBV7-2 and J is TRBJ2-3; 10 bases are shared with TRBD1. Germline V gene data show CDR1 as SGHTA and CDR2 as FQGNSA. V lost 2 bases, J lost 5 bases, and 4 bases stayed unmatched. The CDR3 runs to 15 residues. CDR3: CASSLRRTGGDTQYF. CDR3 in DNA: TGTGCCAGCAGCTTAAGACGGACAGGGGGAGATACGCAGTATTTT. The whole variable domain, filled in from reference TRBV7-2 and TRBJ2-3, reads GAGVSQSPSNKVTEKGKDVELRCDPISGHTALYWYRQSLGQGLEFLIYFQGNSAPDKSGLPSDRFSAERTGGSVSTLTIQRTQQEDSAVYLCASSLRRTGGDTQYFGPGTRLTVL.

This clonotype was observed a few times. The chain combines TRBV7-2 with TRBJ2-7, with unresolved D. This CDR3 spans 13 amino acids. V was trimmed by 5 bases and J by 2 bases, leaving 10 bases between them. Germline V gene lookup returns CDR1 SGHTA and CDR2 FQGNSA. The CDR3 DNA sequence: TGTGCCAGCAGCCTGCCCAACACCTACGAGCAGTACTTC. Its protein product is CASSLPNTYEQYF.

The genes are TRBV6-1 and TRBJ2-5; a weak D match, TRBD1 (6 bases). V lost 4 bases, J lost 3 bases, and 12 bases lay in between. Per the germline V gene, CDR1 is MNHNS and CDR2 is SASEGT. CDR3 length equals 14 residues. The CDR3, as DNA: TGTGCCAGCAGTGCCGGGGCAGGGGAAGAGACCCAGTACTTC. Encoded protein: CASSAGAGEETQYF.

This clonotype has more than one count but fewer than ten. This chain links TRBV7-9 with TRBJ2-5, with 8 bases that match TRBD1. V lost 5 bases to trimming and J lost 4 bases; unmatched junction nucleotides: 9. The CDR3 sequence is 15 residues long. Germline values: CDR1 SEHNR, CDR2 FQNEAQ (reference sequence). The CDR3 loop is CASSGGRTGRETQYF. In DNA form, the CDR3 reads TGTGCCAGCAGCGGAGGGAGGACAGGGCGAGAGACCCAGTACTTC. The full variable domain, rest sourced from reference TRBV7-9 and TRBJ2-5, is DTGVSQNPRHKITKRGQNVTFRCDPISEHNRLYWYRQTLGQGPEFLTYFQNEAQLEKSRLLSDRFSAERPKGSFSTLEIQRTEQGDSAMYLCASSGGRTGRETQYFGPGTRLLVL.

This clonotype was seen a handful of times. This sequence joins TRBV20-1 and TRBJ1-2; 9 nucleotides line up with TRBD1. The CDR3 spans 18 residues. Germline V gives CDR1 DFQATT, CDR2 SNEGSKA (reference sequence). V shed 2 bases and J 2 bases; nucleotides not matched to a gene: 15. In DNA form, the CDR3 reads TGCAGTGCTAGACCACGAGACAGGGGGGTGTTTGGAAACTATGGCTACACCTTC. It encodes CSARPRDRGVFGNYGYTF.

This clonotype was counted only a few times. The genes are TRBV5-6 and TRBJ1-5; 9 positions agree with TRBD1. The CDR3 totals 16 residues. Germline assignment: CDR1 SGHDT and CDR2 YYEEEE. Trimming took 4 bases from V and 5 from J; bases not matched to a gene: 10. The CDR3 reads CASSQWDREHYQPQHF. CDR3 coding DNA: TGTGCCAGCAGCCAATGGGACAGGGAGCACTATCAGCCCCAGCATTTT.

This clonotype was detected only a few times. The chain uses TRBV5-6 and TRBJ2-7, with a possible D match to TRBD1 (6 bases). CDR1 is SGHDT, CDR2 YYEEEE, per germline. This CDR3 has 15 residues. V was shortened by 0 bases and J by 0 bases, with 10 bases between the two germline ends. The CDR3 is CASSLAYRVSYEQYV. DNA for the CDR3: TGTGCCAGCAGCTTGGCCTACAGGGTCTCCTACGAGCAGTACGTC.

The rearrangement joins TRBV20-1 to TRBJ2-7; TRBD1 agrees at 8 bases. Trimming cost V 7 bases and J 4 bases; bases outside gene matches: 6. This CDR3 contains 12 residues. Germline loops: CDR1 DFQATT, CDR2 SNEGSKA (reference sequence). CDR3 DNA sequence: TGCAGTGTATGGGACAGGCTTTACGAGCAGTACTTC. Its protein product is CSVWDRLYEQYF.

Many counts were recorded for this clonotype. This chain joins TRBV9 and TRBJ2-2; no reliable D call. The germline V and J ends were trimmed by 4 bases and 0 bases, with 10 bases remaining between them. Germline V lookup: CDR1 SGDLS, CDR2 YYNGEE. CDR3 size: 15 residues. The CDR3 sequence is CASSPSTPNTGELFF. CDR3 coding DNA: TGTGCCAGCAGCCCTTCGACCCCGAACACCGGGGAGCTGTTTTTT.

This clonotype has only a few counts. This rearrangement joins TRBV30 to TRBJ2-1, with D perhaps matching TRBD2 (6 bases). Trimming shortened V by 1 base and J by 0 bases, and 13 bases separated the two germline ends. CDR1 GTSNPN and CDR2 SVGIG come from the germline V gene (reference sequence). The CDR3 length is 16 residues. DNA for the CDR3: TGTGCCTGGAGTGGAGCTGGGGACTTCTCCTACAATGAGCAGTTCTTC. Translating it yields CAWSGAGDFSYNEQFF.

The chain combines TRBV7-2 with TRBJ2-2, with a weak D call TRBD1 (8 bases). Germline CDR1 reads SGHTA; CDR2 reads FQGNSA. The CDR3 totals 16 residues. Trimming took off 1 base at V and 5 bases at J, with 14 bases between the two ends. CDR3 sequence (DNA): TGTGCCAGCAGCTTAGTTGGACAGGGAGGGACCGGGGAGCTGTTTTTT. It specifies CASSLVGQGGTGELFF.

The chain uses TRBV6-1 and TRBJ2-5, with 7 bases aligning to TRBD1. The CDR3 runs 13 residues. V dropped 6 bases and J dropped 7; count of bases not matched to a gene: 8. Germline assignment: CDR1 MNHNS and CDR2 SASEGT. The CDR3 nucleotides read TGTGCCAGCAGGGATGACAGGGCCGGGACCCAGTACTTC. It translates to CASRDDRAGTQYF.